This T cell receptor (beta chain) was profiled in a study of blood T cell repertoires in COVID-19. In the study overall: Both acute and convalescent COVID-19 samples were obtained from the United States, Italy and Spain. In each case, the material was cDNA or gDNA derived from T cells, B-cell-depleted T cells, or PBMCs.

Under the authors' procedure: Amplification of reference gene primers provided the estimated nucleated cell counts. Libraries were prepared by immunoSEQ multiplex PCR; TCRdb keeps only in-frame clonotypes and omits some of them. V and J calls and clone size follow that table, whereas D and trimming were derived from the DNA. The sample holds about 200,000 clones; roughly 88% are singletons and the top ten take more than 25%. The specimen sequenced was peripheral blood. The sequence was collected from a man aged 35-49 years with acute or convalescent COVID-19.

Written as DNA, the CDR3 is TGTGCCAGCTCACCACAAGGACAGCTCAGCGAGCAGTTCTTC. It is translated as CASSPQGQLSEQFF. The chain combines TRBV18 with TRBJ2-1; D may be TRBD1 (6 bases). The V end lost 1 base, the J end lost 10 bases, and 14 bases lay between the germline ends. CDR3 length: 14 residues. The germline CDR1 and CDR2 sequences are KGHSH and LQKENI.